Below, 20 T cell receptor beta chains from the same sample are listed, as sequenced in a study of shared clonotypes between healthy human individuals. Terminally differentiated effector memory CD45RA+ cells were left out of the naive CD8 fraction, which was CD45RO-negative and positively selected for CCR7. Sequenced by immunoSEQ multiplex PCR; TCRdb stores in-frame clones only, minus some. The table shows 2 million or so clones, with about 95% occurring only once. Sequenced: naive CD8+ T cells sorted from blood. Every receptor here comes from a man aged 18 to 29 in good health.

The CDR3, as DNA: TGTGCCAGTACCCCTCCCCGGACAGGGGACACCGGGGAGCTGTTTTTT. This codes for CASTPPRTGDTGELFF. The gene calls are TRBV19 and TRBJ2-2; 9 positions match TRBD1. Germline V gene lookup returns CDR1 LNHDA and CDR2 SQIVND (reference sequence). CDR3 length equals 16 residues. V gave up 7 bases and J gave up 3 bases; unmatched junction bases: 9.

This chain uses TRBV28 with TRBJ1-2; 7 nucleotides match TRBD1. The germline V gene encodes CDR1 MDHEN and CDR2 SYDVKM. V shed 6 bases, J shed 7 bases, and the junction held 5 bases outside the gene matches. The CDR3 length is 12 residues. CDR3 DNA sequence: TGTGCCAGCAGCCCAGGGGGGGGTGGCTACACCTTC. It yields the protein CASSPGGGGYTF.

This clone has only a few counts. Within the sample, other DNA sequences also encode this same CDR3. V is TRBV7-9 and J is TRBJ1-1; no firm D call. V lost 1 base, J lost 2 bases, and 8 bases lay in between. Germline CDR1 SEHNR, CDR2 FQNEAQ (reference sequence). The CDR3 is made up of 14 amino acids. The CDR3, as DNA: TGTGCCAGCAGCTTAGAGGGTGCTAACACTGAAGCTTTCTTT. Protein product: CASSLEGANTEAFF.

The V gene is TRBV6-5, the J gene TRBJ1-1; D unresolved. Germline V gives CDR1 MNHEY, CDR2 SVGAGI. The CDR3 is made up of 13 amino acids. The V and J ends lost 4 bases and 1 base respectively, with 7 bases between them. The CDR3 nucleotides are TGTGCCAGCAGTTCGAAACCGAACACTGAAGCTTTCTTT. Protein sequence: CASSSKPNTEAFF.

V is TRBV28 and J is TRBJ1-3; tentatively, D is TRBD1 (6 bases). The V end lost 3 bases, the J end lost 0 bases, and 15 bases lay between the germline ends. In germline, CDR1 is MDHEN, CDR2 SYDVKM. This CDR3 comprises 17 residues. This CDR3 reads CASSFHPGQVSGNTIYF. CDR3 DNA: TGTGCCAGCAGTTTCCACCCGGGACAAGTCTCTGGAAACACCATATATTTT.

This chain uses TRBV27 with TRBJ2-1; 7 bases align to TRBD1. The junction had 9 bases not matched to a gene; V was cut back by 4 bases and J by 6 bases. CDR1 is MNHEY, CDR2 SMNVEV, per germline (reference sequence). This CDR3 has 15 residues. The CDR3 reads CASSSAAGGFNEQFF. The CDR3, as DNA: TGTGCCAGCAGTTCGGCGGCAGGGGGTTTCAATGAGCAGTTCTTC.

The chain employs TRBV4-3 and TRBJ2-1, with 8 bases matching TRBD2. V gave up 3 bases and J gave up 3 bases; unmatched junction bases: 7. Germline V lookup: CDR1 LGHNA, CDR2 YSLEER. The CDR3 runs 16 residues. In DNA form, the CDR3 reads TGCGCCAGCAGCCATAGCGGGGAGGGGTACTACAATGAGCAGTTCTTC. Translated, it gives CASSHSGEGYYNEQFF.

CDR3 sequence: CASSFRSGVRGTYEQYF. DNA for the CDR3: TGTGCCAGCAGTTTTCGGTCCGGGGTAAGGGGCACCTACGAGCAGTACTTC. The chain couples TRBV27 to TRBJ2-7; either TRBD1 or TRBD2 may supply D (5 bases each). V dropped 3 bases and J dropped 2 bases, with 20 bases sitting between them. Germline values: CDR1 MNHEY, CDR2 SMNVEV (reference sequence). CDR3 length: 17 amino acids.

The chain combines TRBV20-1 with TRBJ2-5, with D uncertain. The CDR3 is made up of 11 amino acids. Germline loops: CDR1 DFQATT, CDR2 SNEGSKA (reference sequence). The V end was cut by 3 bases, the J end by 5 bases, with 7 bases between. The CDR3 is CSASLWETQYF. For the CDR3, the DNA is TGCAGTGCTAGCCTTTGGGAGACCCAGTACTTC.

V gene TRBV9 combines with J gene TRBJ1-1, with D hard to call. The germline V and J ends were trimmed by 1 base and 1 base, with 8 bases remaining between them. The germline CDR1 and CDR2 sequences are SGDLS and YYNGEE. This CDR3 region has 14 residues. DNA for the CDR3: TGTGCCAGCAGCGTATGGTCGGGGAACACTGAAGCTTTCTTT. Amino acids: CASSVWSGNTEAFF.

The V gene is TRBV4-1, the J gene TRBJ1-1; D possibly corresponds to TRBD1 (5 bases). V shed 0 bases and J shed 4 bases, with 18 bases lying between them. Germline-derived CDR1 and CDR2 are MGHRA and YSYEKL. This CDR3 is built from 17 residues. CDR3 nucleotides: TGCGCCAGCAGCCAAGATTGGCTACCGGGGGGAGGCACTGAAGCTTTCTTT. Translation gives CASSQDWLPGGGTEAFF.

The CDR3 DNA reads as TGTGCCAGCAGTGTGACAGGGGAGGGGTACACTGAAGCTTTCTTT. As protein: CASSVTGEGYTEAFF. The chain is built from TRBV6-5 and TRBJ1-1, with 8 bases aligning to TRBD1. CDR1 is MNHEY, CDR2 SVGAGI, per germline. V dropped 5 bases and J dropped 3; count of bases not matched to a gene: 8. The CDR3 consists of 15 residues.

V gene TRBV6-1 combines with J gene TRBJ2-7; 9 bases line up with TRBD2. V was pared by 4 bases and J by 0 bases, with 4 bases of the junction left unmatched. Germline CDR1 and CDR2: MNHNS and SASEGT. The CDR3 spans 15 residues. CDR3: CASSAGTSRSYEQYF. In DNA form, the CDR3 reads TGTGCCAGCAGTGCCGGGACTAGCCGCTCCTACGAGCAGTACTTC.

On this clone itself: Other DNA sequences from this sample encode an identical CDR3 as well. The chain has TRBV6-5 and TRBJ2-7; TRBD1 agrees at 7 bases. The CDR3 is made up of 16 amino acids. Germline loops: CDR1 MNHEY, CDR2 SVGAGI. V was pared by 0 bases and J by 1 base, with 6 bases of the junction left unmatched. The CDR3 DNA reads as TGTGCCAGCAGTTACTCGACAGGGTCAATATCCTACGAGCAGTACTTC. Translated: CASSYSTGSISYEQYF.

The V gene is TRBV13, the J gene TRBJ1-4, with D hard to call. Germline-derived CDR1 and CDR2 are PRHDT and FYEKMQ (reference sequence). The CDR3 length is 15 residues. V shed 4 bases and J shed 4 bases, with 13 bases lying between them. The CDR3 sequence is CASSSGEGNNEKLFF. CDR3 nucleotide sequence: TGTGCCAGCAGCTCCGGCGAGGGCAATAATGAAAAACTGTTTTTT.

The genes are TRBV19 and TRBJ2-1; maybe TRBD2 (5 bases). Trimming removed 3 bases at V and 5 bases at J, with 14 bases between. The CDR3 runs 15 residues. Germline V gene lookup returns CDR1 LNHDA and CDR2 SQIVND (reference sequence). CDR3 sequence reads: CASSMISGMDNEQFF. CDR3 coding DNA: TGTGCCAGTAGTATGATCTCGGGGATGGACAATGAGCAGTTCTTC.

The chain has TRBV19 and TRBJ2-3, with D hard to call. This CDR3 region has 17 residues. V was cut by 9 bases and J by 0 bases, with 22 bases left in between. Germline V gives CDR1 LNHDA, CDR2 SQIVND (reference sequence). CDR3: CASTQSTITSSTDTQYF. CDR3 nucleotides: TGTGCCAGCACCCAATCGACCATTACTTCTAGCACAGATACGCAGTATTTT. The complete variable domain, with remaining parts taken from reference TRBV19 and TRBJ2-3, reads DGGITQSPKYLFRKEGQNVTLSCEQNLNHDAMYWYRQDPGQGLRLIYYSQIVNDFQKGDIAEGYSVSREKKESFPLTVTSAQKNPTAFYLCASTQSTITSSTDTQYFGPGTRLTVL.

This chain links TRBV2 with TRBJ1-4; D perhaps matches TRBD1 (5 bases). The CDR3 is 15 residues long. Per germline, CDR1 SNHLY and CDR2 FYNNEI. V lost 6 bases to trimming and J lost 8 bases, with 19 bases between them. The CDR3 region is CASSAAPGDYEKLFF. DNA for the CDR3: TGTGCCAGCAGCGCCGCCCCGGGGGATTACGAAAAACTGTTTTTT.

This rearrangement joins TRBV13 to TRBJ1-1; 7 nucleotides align to TRBD1. CDR1 PRHDT and CDR2 FYEKMQ come from the germline V gene (reference sequence). The CDR3 is made up of 13 amino acids. Germline trimming cut 5 bases from V and 5 bases from J; bases unmatched to any gene: 5. The chain's CDR3 is CASSRQGGTEAFF. The CDR3 DNA sequence: TGTGCCAGCAGCCGACAGGGAGGGACTGAAGCTTTCTTT.

About this clone: The same CDR3 can be traced to other DNA sequences in this sample. The J gene is TRBJ2-1, the V gene TRBV27; D is unclear. V was shortened by 3 bases and J by 3 bases, with 6 bases between the two germline ends. Per germline, CDR1 MNHEY and CDR2 SMNVEV (reference sequence). The CDR3 runs 13 residues. The CDR3 sequence is CASSLAGYNEQFF. In DNA, the CDR3 is TGTGCCAGCAGTTTGGCCGGCTACAATGAGCAGTTCTTC.